What follows are 7 T cell receptor beta chains derived from one specimen sequenced in a study of CD8+ T cells in alopecia areata. After isolation, RNA underwent reverse transcription to generate cDNA as the sequencing template. Sequenced by immunoSEQ multiplex PCR; TCRdb stores in-frame clones only, minus some. Counted here are 200,000 to 250,000 clones, around 65% occurring once; the ten biggest clones make up 1% to 1.5%. Indicated treatment: oral pan-JAK inhibitor, 5-10 mg twice daily. Sequences were derived from CD4+ T cells sorted from blood, sampled between weeks 44 and 45, from a patient treated with tofacitinib. The receptors were sampled from a human donor with alopecia areata.

This chain uses TRBV6-1 with TRBJ2-7; D is uncertain. The V gene lost 2 bases and the J gene lost 3 bases, with 8 bases spanning the gap. CDR1 is MNHNS and CDR2 is SASEGT in the germline V gene. The CDR3 loop spans 13 amino acids. CDR3 residues: CASSESRRYEQYF. The CDR3 region has the DNA TGTGCCAGCAGTGAATCCAGACGCTACGAGCAGTACTTC.

The V call is TRBV2, the J call TRBJ2-2, with TRBD1 identical over 9 bases. Germline-derived CDR1 and CDR2 are SNHLY and FYNNEI. The CDR3 length is 14 residues. The V segment lost 6 bases and the J segment 5 bases; nucleotides outside the gene matches: 4. Here the CDR3 DNA reads TGTGCCAGCAGCCAGGGACAGGGTACCGGGGAGCTGTTTTTT. Encoded protein: CASSQGQGTGELFF.

This clone was recorded a few times. The V and J genes are TRBV5-1 and TRBJ2-7; D unclear. The germline V gene encodes CDR1 SGHRS and CDR2 YFSETQ. Trimming removed 0 bases from V and 4 bases from J, with 11 bases in between. This CDR3 has 14 residues. The CDR3 protein is CASSLVLSGYEQYF. The CDR3, as DNA: TGCGCCAGCAGCTTGGTACTCAGTGGTTACGAGCAGTACTTC.

This clone was seen a handful of times. The same CDR3 also results from other DNA sequences found in this sample. The chain recombines TRBV29-1 with TRBJ2-7; D perhaps matches TRBD2 (6 bases). The CDR3 loop spans 12 amino acids. The germline V gene has CDR1 SQVTM and CDR2 ANQGSEA. Trimming removed 6 bases at V and 0 bases at J, with 9 bases between. The CDR3 DNA follows: TGCAGCGTGCGGGACTCCTCCTACGAGCAGTACTTC. It translates to CSVRDSSYEQYF.

The sample holds a few counts of this clone. The chain couples TRBV7-9 to TRBJ2-7; 9 bases fit TRBD2. CDR1 is SEHNR, CDR2 FQNEAQ, per germline (reference sequence). J was trimmed by 6 bases and V by 1 base; bases with no gene match: 4. This CDR3 is built from 14 residues. The CDR3: CASSLGGGESEQYF. CDR3 sequence (DNA): TGTGCCAGCAGCTTAGGCGGGGGGGAGAGCGAGCAGTACTTC.

This clone was seen only a few times. The V gene is TRBV2, the J gene TRBJ2-1, with D uncertain. Germline lookup yields CDR1 SNHLY and CDR2 FYNNEI. This CDR3 spans 14 amino acids. Trimming removed 3 bases at V and 8 bases at J, with 14 bases between. Here the CDR3 DNA reads TGTGCCAGCAGTGATCATGGGCTAGGGCATGAGCAGTTCTTC. This codes for CASSDHGLGHEQFF.

V gene TRBV29-1 combines with J gene TRBJ2-7; D possibly corresponds to TRBD1 (5 bases). CDR3 length: 12 amino acids. The germline V and J ends were trimmed by 7 bases and 6 bases, with 16 bases remaining between them. The germline V gene has CDR1 SQVTM and CDR2 ANQGSEA. The CDR3 loop reads CSATQGMGEQYF. The CDR3 coding sequence is TGCAGCGCAACCCAGGGAATGGGCGAGCAGTACTTC.